The text below deals with one T cell receptor (beta chain). Antigen specificity is unknown. This record comes from a study of Ad26.COV2.S vaccination and SARS-CoV-2 variants. Findings and limits, study-wide: Non-spike TCR breadth was similar in vaccine and placebo recipients. Following vaccination, spike-specific CD8+ and CD4+ T cell responses reportedly exhibited substantial breadth. TCR breadth and depth analyses may have underestimated total T cell responses.

Described treatment: some 19 received Ad26.COV2.S at low or high dose, single or two shots; about 5 received placebo; per-sample allocation not given. Collection of the samples took place on day 63 after the first injection of vaccine or placebo. Trimming removed 4 bases from V and 5 bases from J, with 18 bases in between. The CDR3 covers 15 residues. CDR1 is SGHNT and CDR2 is YYREEE in the germline V gene (reference sequence). Clones were read by immunoSEQ multiplex PCR, and TCRdb kept only the in-frame ones, dropping some. The sample gives about 250,000 clones, over 75% of which show up once; about 3.1% is in the top ten.

The V and J genes are TRBV5-4 and TRBJ2-5; TRBD2 might be the D (6 bases). The source material was peripheral blood, sampled in a trial of Ad26.COV2.S vaccine versus placebo. The TCR originated in a person aged 18 to 59 who received the Ad26.COV2.S COVID-19 vaccine or a placebo. The CDR3 loop reads CASSPSGGRKETQYF. Here the CDR3 DNA reads TGTGCCAGCAGCCCCAGTGGGGGGAGAAAGGAGACCCAGTACTTC.